This T cell receptor beta chain derives from a study of identifying expanded T cells in peripheral blood. This clone showed up just once. Antigen specificity is unknown. Profiled with immunoSEQ multiplex PCR; TCRdb holds only in-frame clones, not every one. The sample has about 110,000 clones; approximately 90% are singletons. The germline V gene encodes CDR1 SQVTM and CDR2 ANQGSEA. The V end was cut by 2 bases, the J end by 0 bases, with 13 bases between. The CDR3 is made up of 16 amino acids. Study-wide results and caveats: Technical replicates showed roughly 1.2 changed clones; two weeks about 16; four weeks 19. Across healthy donors, higher total template counts meant significantly greater roughly 2-week count variance.

Collection occurred without any documented infections or immune events in donors. The V and J genes are TRBV29-1 and TRBJ2-2; a possible D gene is TRBD1 (6 bases). This TCR derives from a person aged 18-69 years in good health. The sample comprised blood. The chain's CDR3 is CSVELRGKANTGELFF. DNA for the CDR3: TGCAGCGTTGAACTAAGGGGGAAAGCGAACACCGGGGAGCTGTTTTTT.